Listed below are T cell receptor beta chains from one sample, sequenced in a study of blood T cells in healthy people across ages. One entry per CDR3 protein results from TCRdb running MiXCR on the 5' RACE reads. The sample lists over a million distinct CDR3 sequences; 35% to 45% were seen once. What was sequenced was blood. All receptors derive from a woman between 18 and 29 years old in good health. The conserved cysteine and the conserved F or W are not part of the CDR3 here.

>TRBV20-1
SARGKGASEGREQY
>TRBV14
ASSQTPRLAEQY
>TRBV15
ATERTNSDVFYTDTQY
>TRBV5-1
ASSLGRELGNEQF
>TRBV29-1
SGGLAAGPEQY
>TRBV4-3
ASSQGSGGSSYNEQY
>TRBV28
ASSWVTRQGNQPQH
>TRBV11-2
ASSLGGYSYGYT
>TRBV29-1
SVQTSNSYEQY
>TRBV14
ASSQAVGPQY
>TRBV5-1
ASSTLPTQETQY
>TRBV9
ASSVDSGSPTDTQY
>TRBV12-3/TRBV12-4
ASRPQDGGEAF
>TRBV6-6
TSSRLGLAGYNEQF
>TRBV29-1
SVEPGPNDEQF
>TRBV6-2/TRBV6-3
ASITRGEKDTQY
>TRBV18
ASSPPSGPEAF
>TRBV5-1
ASSSGIHSNQPQH
>TRBV25-1
ASSGGQLNTEAF
>TRBV6-5
ASSYSAGGTEAF
>TRBV4-3
ASSHRTGQGYGYT
>TRBV5-5
ASSPRDPIKADTQY
>TRBV6-5
ASSYPMDREKETQY
>TRBV5-1
ASSTGQDYNEQF
>TRBV7-9
ASSLAMTGINGYT
>TRBV6-2/TRBV6-3
ASSYRPQGYGYT
>TRBV15
ATSRDSGTGNTEAF
>TRBV20-1
SARDRRQGYEQF
>TRBV4-3
ASSQAPGQRSTDTQY
>TRBV7-2
ASSLFGQGTTNYYGYT